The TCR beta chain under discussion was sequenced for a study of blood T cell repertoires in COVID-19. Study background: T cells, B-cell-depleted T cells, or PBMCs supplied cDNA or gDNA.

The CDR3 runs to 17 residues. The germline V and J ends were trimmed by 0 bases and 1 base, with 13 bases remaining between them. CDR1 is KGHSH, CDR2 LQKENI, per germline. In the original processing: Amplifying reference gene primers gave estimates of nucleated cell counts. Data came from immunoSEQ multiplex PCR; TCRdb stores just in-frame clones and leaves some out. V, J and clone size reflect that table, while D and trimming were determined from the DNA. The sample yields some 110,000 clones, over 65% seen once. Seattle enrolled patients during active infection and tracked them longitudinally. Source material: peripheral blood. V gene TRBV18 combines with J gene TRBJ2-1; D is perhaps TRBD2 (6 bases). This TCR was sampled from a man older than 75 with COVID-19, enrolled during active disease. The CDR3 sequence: CASSPPVGGVSYNEQFF. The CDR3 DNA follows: TGTGCCAGCTCACCACCTGTGGGGGGAGTGTCCTACAATGAGCAGTTCTTC. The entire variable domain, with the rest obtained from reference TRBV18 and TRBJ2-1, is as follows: NAGVMQNPRHLVRRRGQEARLRCSPMKGHSHVYWYRQLPEEGLKFMVYLQKENIIDESGMPKERFSAEFPKEGPSILRIQQVVRGDSAAYFCASSPPVGGVSYNEQFFGPGTRLTVL.